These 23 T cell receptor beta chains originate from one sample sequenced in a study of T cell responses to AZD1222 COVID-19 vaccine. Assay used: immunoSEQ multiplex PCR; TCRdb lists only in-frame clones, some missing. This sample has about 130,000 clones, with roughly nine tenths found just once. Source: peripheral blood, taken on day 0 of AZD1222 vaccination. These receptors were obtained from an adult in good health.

CDR3 sequence (DNA): TGTGCCAGCAGCTTAGTTACAAGGGCGTATGGCAGCAATCAGCCCCAGCATTTT. The encoded protein is CASSLVTRAYGSNQPQHF. The chain links TRBV7-9 to TRBJ1-5; no clear D. V lost 1 base and J lost 1, with 17 bases in between. CDR3 length: 18 residues. Germline values: CDR1 SEHNR, CDR2 FQNEAQ (reference sequence).

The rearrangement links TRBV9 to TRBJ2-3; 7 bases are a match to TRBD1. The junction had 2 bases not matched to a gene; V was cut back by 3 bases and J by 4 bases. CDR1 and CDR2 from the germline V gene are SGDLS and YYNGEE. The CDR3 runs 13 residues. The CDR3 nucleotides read TGTGCCAGCAGCGGAGGGGGCGCAGATACGCAGTATTTT. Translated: CASSGGGADTQYF.

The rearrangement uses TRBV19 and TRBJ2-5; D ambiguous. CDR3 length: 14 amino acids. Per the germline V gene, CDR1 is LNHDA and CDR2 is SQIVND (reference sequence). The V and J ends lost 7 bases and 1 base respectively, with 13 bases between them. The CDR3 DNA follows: TGTGCCAGTACCCCGGGTAGCTTCCAAGAGACCCAGTACTTC. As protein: CASTPGSFQETQYF.

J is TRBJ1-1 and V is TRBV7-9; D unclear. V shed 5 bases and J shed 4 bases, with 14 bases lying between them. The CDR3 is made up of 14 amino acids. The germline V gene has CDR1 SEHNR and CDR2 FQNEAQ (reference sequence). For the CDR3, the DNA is TGTGCCAGCAGCCCCGCACGGTTGTTCACTGAAGCTTTCTTT. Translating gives CASSPARLFTEAFF. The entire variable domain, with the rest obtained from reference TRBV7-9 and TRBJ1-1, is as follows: DTGVSQNPRHKITKRGQNVTFRCDPISEHNRLYWYRQTLGQGPEFLTYFQNEAQLEKSRLLSDRFSAERPKGSFSTLEIQRTEQGDSAMYLCASSPARLFTEAFFGQGTRLTVV.

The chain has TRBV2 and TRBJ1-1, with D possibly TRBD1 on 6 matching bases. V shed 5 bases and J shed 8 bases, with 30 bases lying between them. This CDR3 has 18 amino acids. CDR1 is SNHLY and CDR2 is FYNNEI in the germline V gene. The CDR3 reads CASSRGVSGRTVPWEAFF. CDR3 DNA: TGTGCCAGCAGTCGGGGGGTTTCCGGCAGGACAGTCCCCTGGGAAGCTTTCTTT.

The CDR3 loop is CASARGRVDTGELFF. CDR3 nucleotides: TGTGCCAGCGCCCGTGGCAGGGTGGACACCGGGGAGCTGTTTTTT. This rearrangement joins TRBV19 to TRBJ2-2; the D gene is possibly TRBD1 (5 bases). This CDR3 region has 15 residues. The V end was cut by 9 bases, the J end by 3 bases, with 17 bases between. Per the germline V gene, CDR1 is LNHDA and CDR2 is SQIVND (reference sequence).

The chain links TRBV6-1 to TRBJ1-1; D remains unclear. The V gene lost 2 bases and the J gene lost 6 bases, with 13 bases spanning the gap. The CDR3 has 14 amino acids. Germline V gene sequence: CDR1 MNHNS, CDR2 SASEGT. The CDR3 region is CASSETGHPPEAFF. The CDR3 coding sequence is TGTGCCAGCAGTGAAACGGGCCACCCCCCTGAAGCTTTCTTT.

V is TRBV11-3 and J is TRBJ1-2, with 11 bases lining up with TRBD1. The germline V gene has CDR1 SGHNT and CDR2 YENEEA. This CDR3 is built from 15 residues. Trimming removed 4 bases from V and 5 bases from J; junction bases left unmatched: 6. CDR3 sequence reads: CASSYAGTGGYGYTF. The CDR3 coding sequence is TGTGCCAGCAGCTACGCCGGGACAGGGGGATATGGCTACACCTTC.

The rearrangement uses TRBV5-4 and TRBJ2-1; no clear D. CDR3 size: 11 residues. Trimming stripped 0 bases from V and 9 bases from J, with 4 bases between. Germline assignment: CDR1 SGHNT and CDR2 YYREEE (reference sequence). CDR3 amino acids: CASSLALEQFF. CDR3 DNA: TGTGCCAGCAGCTTGGCGCTTGAGCAGTTCTTC.

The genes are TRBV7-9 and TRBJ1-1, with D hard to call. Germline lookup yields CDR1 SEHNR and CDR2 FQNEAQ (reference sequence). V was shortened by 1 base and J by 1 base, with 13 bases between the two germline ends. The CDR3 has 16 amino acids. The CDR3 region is CASSLGAEGPNTEAFF. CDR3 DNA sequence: TGTGCCAGCAGCTTAGGAGCGGAGGGCCCGAACACTGAAGCTTTCTTT.

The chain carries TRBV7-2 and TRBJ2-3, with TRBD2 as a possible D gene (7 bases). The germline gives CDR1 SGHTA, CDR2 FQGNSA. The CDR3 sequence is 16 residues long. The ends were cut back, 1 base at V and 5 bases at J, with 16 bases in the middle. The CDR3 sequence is CASSLVRGAGGDTQYF. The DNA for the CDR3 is TGTGCCAGCAGCTTAGTCCGGGGGGCCGGGGGAGATACGCAGTATTTT.

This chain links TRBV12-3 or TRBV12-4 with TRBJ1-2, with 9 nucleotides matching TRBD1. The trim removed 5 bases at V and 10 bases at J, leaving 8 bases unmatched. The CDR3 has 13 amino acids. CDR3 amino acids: CASSIGQGRVYTF. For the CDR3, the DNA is TGTGCCAGCAGTATTGGACAGGGGAGGGTCTACACCTTC.

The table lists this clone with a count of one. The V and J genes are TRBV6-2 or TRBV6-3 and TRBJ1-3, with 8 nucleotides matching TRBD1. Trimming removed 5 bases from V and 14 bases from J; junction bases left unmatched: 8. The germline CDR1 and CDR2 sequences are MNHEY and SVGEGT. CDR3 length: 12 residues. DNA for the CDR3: TGTGCCAGCAGTACCGTGGCAGGGGGCCTATATTTT. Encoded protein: CASSTVAGGLYF.

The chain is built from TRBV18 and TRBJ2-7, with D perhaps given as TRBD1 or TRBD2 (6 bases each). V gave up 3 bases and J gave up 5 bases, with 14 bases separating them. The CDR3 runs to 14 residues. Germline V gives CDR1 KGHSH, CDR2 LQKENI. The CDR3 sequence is CASSPEGGSDEQYF. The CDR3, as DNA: TGTGCCAGCTCACCGGAGGGGGGTAGCGACGAGCAGTACTTC.

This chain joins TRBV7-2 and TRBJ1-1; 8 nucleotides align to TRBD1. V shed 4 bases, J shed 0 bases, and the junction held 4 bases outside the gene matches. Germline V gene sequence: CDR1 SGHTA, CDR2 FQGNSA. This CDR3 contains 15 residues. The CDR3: CASSSQGAMNTEAFF. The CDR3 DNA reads TGTGCCAGCAGCTCTCAGGGGGCCATGAACACTGAAGCTTTCTTT.

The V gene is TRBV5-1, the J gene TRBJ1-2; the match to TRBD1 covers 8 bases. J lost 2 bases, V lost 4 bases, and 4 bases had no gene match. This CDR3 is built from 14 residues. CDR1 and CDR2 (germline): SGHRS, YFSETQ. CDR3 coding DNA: TGCGCCAGCAGCCTCGGACAGGGAAACTATGGCTACACCTTC. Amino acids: CASSLGQGNYGYTF. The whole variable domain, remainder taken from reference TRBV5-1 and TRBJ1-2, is KAGVTQTPRYLIKTRGQQVTLSCSPISGHRSVSWYQQTPGQGLQFLFEYFSETQRNKGNFPGRFSGRQFSNSRSEMNVSTLELGDSALYLCASSLGQGNYGYTFGSGTRLTVV.

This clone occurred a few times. The CDR3 coding sequence is TGCAGTGCTAGTGGCTTGAACACTGAAGCTTTCTTT. It yields the protein CSASGLNTEAFF. V gene TRBV20-1 combines with J gene TRBJ1-1; D gene uncertain. Germline V gene lookup returns CDR1 DFQATT and CDR2 SNEGSKA (reference sequence). The CDR3 is 12 amino acids. Trimming took off 3 bases at V and 0 bases at J, with 5 bases between the two ends.

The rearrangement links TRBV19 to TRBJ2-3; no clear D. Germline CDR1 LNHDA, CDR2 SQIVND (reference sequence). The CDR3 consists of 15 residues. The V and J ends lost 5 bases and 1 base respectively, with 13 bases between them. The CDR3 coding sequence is TGTGCCAGTAGTCTACCTCAGGCCCGCACAGATACGCAGTATTTT. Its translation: CASSLPQARTDTQYF.

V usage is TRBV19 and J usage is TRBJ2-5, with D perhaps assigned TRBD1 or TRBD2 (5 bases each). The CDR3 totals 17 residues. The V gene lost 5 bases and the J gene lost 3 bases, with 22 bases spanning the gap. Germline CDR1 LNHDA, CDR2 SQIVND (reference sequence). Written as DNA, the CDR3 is TGTGCCAGTAGTTTATCGACCGGGGCCAATCTCGAAGAGACCCAGTACTTC. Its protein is CASSLSTGANLEETQYF.

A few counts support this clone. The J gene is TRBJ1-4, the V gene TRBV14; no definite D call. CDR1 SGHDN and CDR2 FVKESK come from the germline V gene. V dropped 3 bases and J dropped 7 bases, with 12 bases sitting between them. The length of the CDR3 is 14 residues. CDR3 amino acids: CASSQGILSEKLFF. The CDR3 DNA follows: TGTGCCAGCAGCCAGGGGATCTTGAGTGAAAAACTGTTTTTT.

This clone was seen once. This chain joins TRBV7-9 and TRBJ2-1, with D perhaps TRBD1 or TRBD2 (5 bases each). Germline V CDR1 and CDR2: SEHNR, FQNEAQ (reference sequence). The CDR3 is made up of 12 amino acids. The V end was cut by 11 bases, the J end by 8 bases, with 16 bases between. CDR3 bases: TGTGCCGGTGCCGGGACCAGTGATGAGCAGTTCTTC. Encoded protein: CAGAGTSDEQFF.

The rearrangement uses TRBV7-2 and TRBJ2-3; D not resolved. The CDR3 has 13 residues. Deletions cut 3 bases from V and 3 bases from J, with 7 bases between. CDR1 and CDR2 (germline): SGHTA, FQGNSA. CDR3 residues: CASSFTWTDTQYF. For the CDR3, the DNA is TGTGCCAGCAGCTTCACTTGGACAGATACGCAGTATTTT.

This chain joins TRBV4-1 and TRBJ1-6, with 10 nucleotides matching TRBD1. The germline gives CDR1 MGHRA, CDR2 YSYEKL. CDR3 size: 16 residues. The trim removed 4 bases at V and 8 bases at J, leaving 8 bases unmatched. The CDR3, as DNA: TGCGCCAGCAGCCGCTGGGACAGGGGTTTGGATTCACCCCTCCACTTT. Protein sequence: CASSRWDRGLDSPLHF.